The clone carrying this T cell receptor (beta chain) occurred once. The antigen is unknown. TCRdb fed the 5' RACE reads into MiXCR, producing one record per CDR3 protein. The sample records some 180,000 distinct CDR3 sequences, over 15% being singletons. CDR3 length: 13 amino acids. V gave up 6 bases and J gave up 4 bases, with 13 bases separating them. CDR1 MGHDK and CDR2 SYGVNS come from the germline V gene. These data come from a study of CD8 T cells in ankylosing spondylitis. Study-wide points: Clones tied to disease were said to be significantly enriched in matched ankylosing spondylitis synovial fluid. Ankylosing spondylitis blood appeared to carry a characteristic TCR beta motif of several highly homologous variants.

The clonotype was recovered from a male donor under 30 with ankylosing spondylitis or in good health (not recorded which). Sequenced input: blood, either unsorted or a sorted T cell fraction (not recorded which). J is TRBJ2-7 and V is TRBV25-1, with D perhaps matching TRBD2 (6 bases). The chain's CDR3 is CASSPGLNYEQYF. The CDR3 DNA reads as TGTGCCAGCAGCCCGGGACTTAATTACGAGCAGTACTTC.